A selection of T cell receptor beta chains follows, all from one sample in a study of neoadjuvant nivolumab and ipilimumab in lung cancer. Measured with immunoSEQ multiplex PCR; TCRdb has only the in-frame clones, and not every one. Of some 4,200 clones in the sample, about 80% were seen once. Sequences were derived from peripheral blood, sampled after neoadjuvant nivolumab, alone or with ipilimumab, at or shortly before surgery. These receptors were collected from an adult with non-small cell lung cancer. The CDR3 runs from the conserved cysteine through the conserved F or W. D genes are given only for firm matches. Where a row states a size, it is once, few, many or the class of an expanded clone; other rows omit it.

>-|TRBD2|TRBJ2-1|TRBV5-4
TGTGCCAGCAGCACTCGGACTAGAGGTGACAATGAGCAGTTCTTC
CASSTRTRGDNEQFF
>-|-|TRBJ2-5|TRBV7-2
TGTGCCAGCAGCTTACGGCGGGCTAAAGAGACCCAGTACTTC
CASSLRRAKETQYF
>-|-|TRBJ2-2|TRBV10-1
TGCGCCAGCAGTGAACAGGGCATCGGGGAGCTGTTTTTT
CASSEQGIGELFF
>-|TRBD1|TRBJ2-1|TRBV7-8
TGTGCCAGCAGCTCGGGACAGCCTTACAATGAGCAGTTCTTC
CASSSGQPYNEQFF
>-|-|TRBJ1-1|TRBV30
TGTGCCTGGACTTCCGGGGGGGGCTCCGGTGAAGCTTTCTTT
CAWTSGGGSGEAFF
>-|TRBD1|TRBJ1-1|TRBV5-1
TGCGCCACCCGTGGGACAGCCAACACTGAAGCTTTCTTT
CATRGTANTEAFF
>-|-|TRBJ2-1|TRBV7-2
TGTGCCAGCAGCCTCTCCGATTACAATGAGCAGTTCTTC
CASSLSDYNEQFF
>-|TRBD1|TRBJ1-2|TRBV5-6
TGTGCCAGCAGCTTGAGCGGGACAGGGAGTGTTGGAGGCTACACCTTC
CASSLSGTGSVGGYTF
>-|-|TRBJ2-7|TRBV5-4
TGTGCCAGCAGCGGTACGGGGGATTCGAACGAGCAGTACTTC
CASSGTGDSNEQYF
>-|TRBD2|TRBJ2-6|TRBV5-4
TGTGCCAGCAGCTTAGCGGGAGAACCTCTTTATGGTGGGGCCAACGTCCTGACTTTC
CASSLAGEPLYGGANVLTF
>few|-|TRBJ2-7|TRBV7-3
TGTGCCAGCAGCCCCTGGGGCGGCTACGAGCAGTACTTC
CASSPWGGYEQYF
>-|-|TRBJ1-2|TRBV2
TGTGCCAGCAGTCCCCCAGGCGATTGCACCTTC
CASSPPGDCTF
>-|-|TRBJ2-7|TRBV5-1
TGCGCCAGCAGCTTGATAGGGAGCCACGAGCAGTACTTC
CASSLIGSHEQYF
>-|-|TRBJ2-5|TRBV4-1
TGCGCCAGCAGCCAAGAGAAGGTTGGAGAGACCCAGTACTTC
CASSQEKVGETQYF
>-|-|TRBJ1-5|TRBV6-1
TGTGCCAGCAGTGAATCGGGCAATCAGCCCCAGCATTTT
CASSESGNQPQHF
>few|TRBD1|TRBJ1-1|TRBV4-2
TGTGCCAGCAGCCAGGGACAGGCGATCACTGAAGCTTTCTTT
CASSQGQAITEAFF
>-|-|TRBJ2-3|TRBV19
TGTGCCAGTAGGAAACAGGAGAGCACAGATACGCAGTATTTT
CASRKQESTDTQYF
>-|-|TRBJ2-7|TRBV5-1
TGCGCCAGCAGCCGTACTTTCCAACCTCAATCGAGCTACGAGCAGTACTTC
CASSRTFQPQSSYEQYF
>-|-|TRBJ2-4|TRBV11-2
TGTGCCAGCAGCTTAGATCTGCCGGTTGGGAACATTCAGTACTTC
CASSLDLPVGNIQYF
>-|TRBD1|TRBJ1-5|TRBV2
TGTGCCAGCAGCACTAGACAGGGCGGTGAGCCCCAGCATTTT
CASSTRQGGEPQHF
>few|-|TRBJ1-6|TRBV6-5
TGTGCCAGCAGTTTAGACTACGCGGGTAATTCACCCCTCCACTTT
CASSLDYAGNSPLHF
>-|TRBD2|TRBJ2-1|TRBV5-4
TGTGCCAGCAGCTTGTGGAGGACTAGCGGGAAGAATGAGCAGTTCTTC
CASSLWRTSGKNEQFF
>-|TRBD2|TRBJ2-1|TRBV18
TGTGCCAGCTCACCACGGGGAATAGCGGGGGGACGTGAGCAGTTCTTC
CASSPRGIAGGREQFF
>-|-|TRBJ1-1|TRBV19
TGTGCCAGTAGTATAGATGGGGCCATGGGCACTGAAGCTTTCTTT
CASSIDGAMGTEAFF
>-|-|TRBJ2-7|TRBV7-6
TGTGCCAGCAGCTCCCCAGTCACAGGCGAGCAGTACTTC
CASSSPVTGEQYF
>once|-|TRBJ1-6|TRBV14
TGTGCCAGCAGTCCTTTTTGGAATTCACCCCTCCACTTT
CASSPFWNSPLHF
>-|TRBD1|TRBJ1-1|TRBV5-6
TGTGCCAGCAGCGAGTTGGGACAGGGATACAACACTGAAGCTTTCTTT
CASSELGQGYNTEAFF